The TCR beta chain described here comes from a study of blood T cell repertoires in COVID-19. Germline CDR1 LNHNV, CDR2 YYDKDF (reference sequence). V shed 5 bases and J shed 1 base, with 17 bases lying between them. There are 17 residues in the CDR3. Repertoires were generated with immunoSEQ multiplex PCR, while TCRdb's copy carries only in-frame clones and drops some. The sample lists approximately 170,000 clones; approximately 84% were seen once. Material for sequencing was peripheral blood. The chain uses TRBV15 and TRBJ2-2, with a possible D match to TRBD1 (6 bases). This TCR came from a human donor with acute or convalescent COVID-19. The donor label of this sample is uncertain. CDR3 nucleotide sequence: TGTGCCACCAGCCAGCCCCGGGACACGATGAACACCGGGGAGCTGTTTTTT. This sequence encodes CATSQPRDTMNTGELFF.